A selection of T cell receptor beta chains follows, all from one sample in a study of cytomegalovirus exposure and HLA in healthy donors. Data came from immunoSEQ multiplex PCR; TCRdb stores just in-frame clones and leaves some out. The table records about 52,000 clones, over 70% of them present only once. Sequencing was carried out using PBMCs. Receptors were obtained from a man aged 18 to 29 in good health and CMV-seronegative. Each CDR3 is given without its conserved first and last residue. Fields, in order: clone size, V gene, D gene, J gene, CDR3 protein. The D gene is left open where the match is weak. For some rows the clone size is stated as once, few or many, or as a class when expanded; others skip it.

>few|TRBV6-1|NA|TRBJ1-2
ASSEAGQVGGYT
>NA|TRBV4-2|TRBD2|TRBJ2-1
ASSQYAGVPDNEQF
>NA|TRBV6-5|NA|TRBJ1-6
ASSYSSVNSPLH
>NA|TRBV28|NA|TRBJ2-2
ASAPGANTGELF
>NA|TRBV5-8|TRBD1|TRBJ1-3
ASSLDGWDRGNTIY
>NA|TRBV29-1|TRBD2|TRBJ2-1
SVEGAGGYVDEQF
>NA|TRBV7-2|TRBD2|TRBJ2-7
ASSSVVAGGEQY
>few|TRBV7-9|NA|TRBJ2-7
ASSFSQGTYEQY
>NA|TRBV7-8|NA|TRBJ1-5
ASSSSLREGTNQPQH
>NA|TRBV6-5|NA|TRBJ1-1
ASKPHDTLNTEAF
>NA|TRBV4-1|NA|TRBJ2-1
ASSQDSIGSSYNEQF
>NA|TRBV6-5|NA|TRBJ1-5
ASSYRVNSNQPQH
>NA|TRBV5-4|NA|TRBJ2-3
ASSLGGTSTDTQY
>NA|TRBV28|NA|TRBJ2-7
ASSQTAISSYEQY
>NA|TRBV5-1|NA|TRBJ1-1
ASSFPEVNTEAF
>NA|TRBV29-1|NA|TRBJ2-7
SVVYDWAYEQY
>NA|TRBV5-1|NA|TRBJ2-1
ASTPGYEQF
>NA|TRBV7-2|NA|TRBJ1-5
ASSLAEYSNQPQH
>NA|TRBV7-9|NA|TRBJ1-2
ASSYLYREFDGYT
>once|TRBV4-1|NA|TRBJ2-7
ASSQSQDYEQY
>NA|TRBV4-1|TRBD1|TRBJ1-3
ASSQVLTGTPGNTIY
>NA|TRBV11-3|NA|TRBJ2-7
ASSLGPAGSSYEQY
>NA|TRBV4-1|TRBD2|TRBJ2-5
ASSPGLAGVKETQY
>NA|TRBV4-1|NA|TRBJ2-1
ASRQGAGTDGDEQF
>few|TRBV4-3|NA|TRBJ1-1
ASSQQGLGTEAF